This TCR beta chain stems from a study of T cells after yellow fever vaccination. This clonotype was observed a handful of times. TCRdb re-analysed the 5' RACE reads in MiXCR, keeping a single row per CDR3 protein. This table holds some 350,000 distinct CDR3 sequences, over 8% found once. V gave up 5 bases and J gave up 7 bases; unmatched junction bases: 6. Per germline, CDR1 SEHNR and CDR2 FQNEAQ (reference sequence). CDR3 length equals 14 residues. This specimen was PBMCs, taken on the day of the first yellow fever vaccination. The receptor was derived from a man aged 18 to 30 who received the YFV17D yellow fever vaccine. The chain is built from TRBV7-9 and TRBJ2-7, with 12 nucleotides matching TRBD2. CDR3 region: CASSPSGGAREQYV. CDR3 DNA: TGTGCCAGCAGCCCTAGCGGGGGGGCCAGGGAGCAGTACGTC.